Reported below is one T cell receptor beta chain. Its antigen is not identified. Trimming removed 4 bases from V and 0 bases from J, with 12 bases in between. The CDR3 consists of 16 residues. Germline V gene lookup returns CDR1 SEHNR and CDR2 FQNEAQ (reference sequence). These data belong to a study of shared clonotypes between healthy human individuals. Findings and caveats of the study: Naive subsets typically showed greater estimated richness than memory subsets. An effect of sequencing depth on clonotype sharing among donors was expected. Specimens sampled were limited to blood, with tissue repertoires likely differing.

In the study's own analysis: ImmunoSEQ supplied junction-only sequences lacking quality scores, so filtering was different. Repertoires were generated with immunoSEQ multiplex PCR, while TCRdb's copy carries only in-frame clones and drops some. The V and J calls and the clone size are those of that table, but D and trimming were determined from the DNA. The sample contains over a million clones, roughly 96% of which appear only once. The sample consisted of naive CD4+ T cells sorted from blood. This sample's subset: CD45RA+ positively selected. This chain connects TRBV7-9 to TRBJ1-4; D uncertain. The clonotype comes from a man between 25 and 39 years old in good health. The CDR3 nucleotides read TGTGCCAGCAGCTACCCGATTGAGGCAACTAATGAAAAACTGTTTTTT. This translates into CASSYPIEATNEKLFF.